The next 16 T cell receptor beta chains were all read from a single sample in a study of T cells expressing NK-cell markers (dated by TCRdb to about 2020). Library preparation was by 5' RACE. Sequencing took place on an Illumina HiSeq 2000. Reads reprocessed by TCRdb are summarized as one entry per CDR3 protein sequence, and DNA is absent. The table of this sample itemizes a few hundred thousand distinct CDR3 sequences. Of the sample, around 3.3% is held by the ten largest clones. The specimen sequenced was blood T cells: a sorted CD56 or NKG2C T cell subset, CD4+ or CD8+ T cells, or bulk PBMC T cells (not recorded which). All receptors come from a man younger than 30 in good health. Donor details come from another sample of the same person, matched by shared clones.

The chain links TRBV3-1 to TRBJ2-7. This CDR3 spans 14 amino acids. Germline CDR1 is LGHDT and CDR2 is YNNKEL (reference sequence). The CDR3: CASSHLGVSYEQYF.

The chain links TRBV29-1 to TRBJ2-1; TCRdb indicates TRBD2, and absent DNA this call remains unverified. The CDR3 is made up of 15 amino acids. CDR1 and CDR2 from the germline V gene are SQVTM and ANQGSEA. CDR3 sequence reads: CSVLAGVFSYNEQFF.

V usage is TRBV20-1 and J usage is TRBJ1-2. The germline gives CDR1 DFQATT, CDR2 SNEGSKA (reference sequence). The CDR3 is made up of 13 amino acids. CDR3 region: CSAAVSVVYGYTF.

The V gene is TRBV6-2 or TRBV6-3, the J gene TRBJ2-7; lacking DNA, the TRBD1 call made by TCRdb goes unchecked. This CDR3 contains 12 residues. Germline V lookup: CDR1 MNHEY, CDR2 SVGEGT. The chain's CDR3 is CASGRLGGAQYF.

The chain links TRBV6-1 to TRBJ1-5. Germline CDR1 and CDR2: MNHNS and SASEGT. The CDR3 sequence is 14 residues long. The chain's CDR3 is CASSVKDRNQPQHF.

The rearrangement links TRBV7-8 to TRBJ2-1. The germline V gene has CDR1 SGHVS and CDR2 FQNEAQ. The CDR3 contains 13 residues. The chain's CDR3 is CASSLGGLHRPFF.

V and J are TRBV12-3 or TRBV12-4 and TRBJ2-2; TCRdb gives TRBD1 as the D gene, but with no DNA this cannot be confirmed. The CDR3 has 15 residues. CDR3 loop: CASSWGQGARGELFF.

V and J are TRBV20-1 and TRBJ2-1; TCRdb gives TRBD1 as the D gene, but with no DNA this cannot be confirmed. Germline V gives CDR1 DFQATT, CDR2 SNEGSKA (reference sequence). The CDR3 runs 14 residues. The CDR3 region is CSASPPGTGNEQFF.

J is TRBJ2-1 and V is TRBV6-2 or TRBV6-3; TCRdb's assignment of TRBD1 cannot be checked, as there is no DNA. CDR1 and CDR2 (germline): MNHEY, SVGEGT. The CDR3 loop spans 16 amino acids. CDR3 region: CASSYSETGGPFRQFF.

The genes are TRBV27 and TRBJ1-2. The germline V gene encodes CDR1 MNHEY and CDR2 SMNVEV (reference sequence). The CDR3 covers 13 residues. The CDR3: CASSYGANYGYTF.

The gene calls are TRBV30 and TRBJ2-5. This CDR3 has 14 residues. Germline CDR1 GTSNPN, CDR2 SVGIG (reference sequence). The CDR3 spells CAWSVVVRQETQYF.

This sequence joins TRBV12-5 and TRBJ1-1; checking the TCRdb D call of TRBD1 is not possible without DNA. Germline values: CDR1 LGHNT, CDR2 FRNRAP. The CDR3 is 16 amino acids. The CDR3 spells CASGDQRRGANTEAFF. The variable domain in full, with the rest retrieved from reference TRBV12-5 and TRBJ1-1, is DARVTQTPRHKVTEMGQEVTMRCQPILGHNTVFWYRQTMMQGLELLAYFRNRAPLDDSGMPKDRFSAEMPDATLATLKIQPSEPRDSAVYFCASGDQRRGANTEAFFGQGTRLTVV.

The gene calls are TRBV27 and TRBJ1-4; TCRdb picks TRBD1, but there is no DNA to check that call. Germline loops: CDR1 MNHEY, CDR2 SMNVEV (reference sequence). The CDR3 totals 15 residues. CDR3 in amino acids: CASSQQTGGSEKLFF.

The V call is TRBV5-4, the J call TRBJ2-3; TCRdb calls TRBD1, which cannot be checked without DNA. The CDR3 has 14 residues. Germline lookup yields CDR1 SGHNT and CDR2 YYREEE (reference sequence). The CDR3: CASSAGQKADTQYF.

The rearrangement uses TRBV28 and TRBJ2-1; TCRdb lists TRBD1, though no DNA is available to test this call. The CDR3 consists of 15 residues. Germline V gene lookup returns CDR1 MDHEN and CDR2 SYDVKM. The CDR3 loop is CASNLGGGYGNEQFF.

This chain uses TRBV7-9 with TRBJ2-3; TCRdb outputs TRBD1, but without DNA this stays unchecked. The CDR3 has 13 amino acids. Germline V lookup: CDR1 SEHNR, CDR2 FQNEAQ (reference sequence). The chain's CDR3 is CASSRFAGDTQYF.